This TCR beta chain was identified in a study of PD-1 blockade in classical Hodgkin lymphoma. Regarding the study as a whole: Similar baseline diversity was found in complete responders and newly diagnosed patients.

For this clone: What it recognizes is unknown.

The table came from immunoSEQ multiplex PCR; TCRdb's copy has only in-frame clones and leaves some out. The table records over 20,000 clones, about two thirds of them present only once. The patients all showed relapse after autologous stem cell transplantation, while their brentuximab vedotin exposure varied. Sequencing used peripheral blood mononuclear cells (PBMCs), obtained at baseline. The receptor's source is a human donor with classical Hodgkin lymphoma.

The CDR3 DNA sequence: TGTGCCAGCAGTGACAGGGAGAACACTGAAGCTTTCTTT. It yields the protein CASSDRENTEAFF. The chain couples TRBV6-5 to TRBJ1-1; 7 bases match TRBD1. J lost 1 base, V lost 5 bases, and 1 base had no gene match. Germline CDR1 is MNHEY and CDR2 is SVGAGI. This CDR3 is built from 13 residues.